This TCR beta chain was observed in a study of T-cell reconstitution after alpha-beta-depleted transplantation in children (dated by TCRdb to 2015 to 2016). With respect to the entire study: T-cell immune reconstitution after TCRalphabeta/CD19-depleted allogeneic hematopoietic cell transplantation in children was quantitatively tracked in the study by means of TCR repertoire profiling.

Study-wide conclusions, independent of this receptor: The apparently early alphabetaT-cell count recovery about two months after transplant was reportedly dependent on only several hundred rapidly expanded clones derived from non-depleted graft cells. In some patients, the high TCRbeta diversity seen at day 60 was put down to recipient T cells and intrathymic progenitors that had survived conditioning. Over subsequent months, a decline in hyperexpanded clone frequencies was noted, and after one year, T-cell counts and TCRbeta diversity were mostly ascribed to newly produced T cells.

Read against the paper, the sample's treatment or condition label means: allogeneic hematopoietic cell transplantation with graft depleted of TCRalphabeta T cells and CD19 B cells. The children who served as transplant recipients had been given grafts of TCRalphabeta/CD19-depleted allogeneic hematopoietic cells. As concerns this clonotype: The antigen it recognizes is unknown. One base away there is no much larger clone; base qualities are not given.

Libraries were made using PCR. Sequencer: Illumina HiSeq 2500. To normalize quantification of the TCRbeta repertoire, the TCR libraries were built with molecular barcoding that relied on unique molecular identifiers. The public sequencing data were trimmed at Q25 with fastp and processed into clonotypes with MiXCR by TCRdb, which kept only in-frame beta chains. CDR3 protein duplicates are merged, each entry listing the most common genes and DNA. For this sample there are roughly 570,000 distinct CDR3 sequences; approximately 30% appear just once. Just over 35% of the sample is in the top ten clones. Sequenced here: PBMCs, sampled before TCRalphabeta/CD19-depleted stem cell transplant. The TCR sequence derives from a boy in the first two years of life with Wiskott-Aldrich syndrome, due to receive a stem cell transplant.

The DNA sequence follows: TGTGCCAGCAGCTTAGTTCAGGGGCGGCCAGATACGCAGTATTTT. This codes for CASSLVQGRPDTQYF. The V and J genes are TRBV11-2 and TRBJ2-3, with a weak D call of TRBD1 (6 bases match). The germline V gene encodes CDR1 SGHAT and CDR2 FQNNGV. From the cysteine through the phenylalanine, the CDR3 covers 15 amino acids. The only DNA kept is the CDR3, 45 bases in frame from the first base. Relative to germline, V is 1 base shorter and J is 4 bases shorter, with 12 bases between their ends. Full variable domain (CDR3 extended with the reference TRBV11-2 and TRBJ2-3 proteins): EAGVAQSPRYKIIEKRQSVAFWCNPISGHATLYWYQQILGQGPKLLIQFQNNGVVDDSQLPKDRFSAERLKGVDSTLKIQPAKLEDSAVYLCASSLVQGRPDTQYFGPGTRLTVL.